A single sample gave rise to the 9 T cell receptor beta chains below, sequenced in a study of blood T cell repertoires in COVID-19. TCRdb's copy holds only in-frame clones and misses some; the assay was immunoSEQ multiplex PCR. The table shows more than 150,000 clones, with 80% to 90% occurring only once. Sample: peripheral blood. These receptors were obtained from a man in his 70s with active or convalescent COVID-19.

This clone came up many times. Other DNA sequences in the sample encode the same CDR3. This sequence joins TRBV4-2 and TRBJ1-5; D might be TRBD1 (5 bases). Trimming took 3 bases from V and 4 from J, leaving 10 bases between them. This CDR3 contains 14 residues. Germline V lookup: CDR1 LGHNA, CDR2 YNFKEQ. The CDR3 loop is CASSQGQRNQPQHF. The CDR3 coding sequence is TGTGCCAGCAGCCAGGGGCAGCGAAATCAGCCCCAGCATTTT.

On this clone: A junction end diverges from the germline sequence, so it may reflect a read error. The CDR3 is CASSLAPGTSGGKQYF. The CDR3 bases are TGTGCCAGCAGCCTAGCCCCCGGGACTAGCGGGGGTAAGCAGTACTTC. V and J are TRBV7-2 and TRBJ2-7; 14 positions agree with TRBD2. The CDR3 is 16 amino acids. Germline V gives CDR1 SGHTA, CDR2 FQGNSA.

V gene TRBV7-2 combines with J gene TRBJ2-3, with 12 bases lining up with TRBD2. The V gene end was trimmed by 1 base and the J gene end by 6 bases; junction bases not matched to a gene: 11. CDR1 and CDR2 from the germline V gene are SGHTA and FQGNSA. The CDR3 loop spans 18 amino acids. CDR3 sequence: CASSLVRTSGKLMDTQYF. The DNA of the CDR3 is TGTGCCAGCAGCTTAGTTCGGACTAGCGGGAAGTTGATGGATACGCAGTATTTT.

This clone was seen only a few times. The chain recombines TRBV5-1 with TRBJ1-1; D is possibly TRBD1 (6 bases). The V end lost 4 bases, the J end lost 2 bases, and 15 bases lay between the germline ends. Germline V lookup: CDR1 SGHRS, CDR2 YFSETQ. The CDR3 is made up of 15 amino acids. Here the CDR3 reads CASSETNRVNTEAFF. The DNA for the CDR3 is TGCGCCAGCAGCGAGACGAACAGGGTAAACACTGAAGCTTTCTTT.

V and J are TRBV4-3 and TRBJ2-7; 7 nucleotides align to TRBD2. Germline loops: CDR1 LGHNA, CDR2 YSLEER. The CDR3 has 15 residues. V shed 1 base, J shed 5 bases, and the junction held 8 bases outside the gene matches. The CDR3 is CASSQGGPGGHEQYF. Here the CDR3 DNA reads TGCGCCAGCAGCCAAGGGGGCCCGGGAGGCCACGAGCAGTACTTC.

This sequence joins TRBV11-2 and TRBJ2-7; no clear D gene. The CDR3 is 11 residues long. The germline gives CDR1 SGHAT, CDR2 FQNNGV. V dropped 2 bases and J dropped 7 bases, with 6 bases sitting between them. This CDR3 is CASSLRMEQYF. The DNA of the CDR3 is TGTGCCAGCAGCTTACGTATGGAGCAGTACTTC.

This clone was detected only once. This chain connects TRBV28 to TRBJ1-5; D gene unclear. Trimming stripped 6 bases from V and 3 bases from J, with 12 bases between. The CDR3 has 14 residues. CDR1 is MDHEN and CDR2 is SYDVKM in the germline V gene. The CDR3 region has the DNA TGTGCCAGCAGCTCCCCCAGTTACAATCAGCCCCAGCATTTT. Its protein product is CASSSPSYNQPQHF.

The chain couples TRBV6-5 to TRBJ1-5; D is ambiguous. The CDR3 is 13 amino acids. V dropped 6 bases and J dropped 11 bases, with 17 bases sitting between them. Per germline, CDR1 MNHEY and CDR2 SVGAGI. In nucleotides, the CDR3 is TGTGCCAGCAGGGGTCCCTCTCGAGGGTCCCAGCATTTT. This gives the protein CASRGPSRGSQHF.

The chain has TRBV19 and TRBJ1-4; TRBD1 might be the D (5 bases). Trimming removed 6 bases from V and 5 bases from J, with 16 bases in between. The CDR3 is made up of 15 amino acids. CDR1 and CDR2 from the germline V gene are LNHDA and SQIVND (reference sequence). The CDR3 nucleotides read TGTGCCAGTAGATTCGCTCGACAGTTGAATGAAAAACTGTTTTTT. Its translation: CASRFARQLNEKLFF.